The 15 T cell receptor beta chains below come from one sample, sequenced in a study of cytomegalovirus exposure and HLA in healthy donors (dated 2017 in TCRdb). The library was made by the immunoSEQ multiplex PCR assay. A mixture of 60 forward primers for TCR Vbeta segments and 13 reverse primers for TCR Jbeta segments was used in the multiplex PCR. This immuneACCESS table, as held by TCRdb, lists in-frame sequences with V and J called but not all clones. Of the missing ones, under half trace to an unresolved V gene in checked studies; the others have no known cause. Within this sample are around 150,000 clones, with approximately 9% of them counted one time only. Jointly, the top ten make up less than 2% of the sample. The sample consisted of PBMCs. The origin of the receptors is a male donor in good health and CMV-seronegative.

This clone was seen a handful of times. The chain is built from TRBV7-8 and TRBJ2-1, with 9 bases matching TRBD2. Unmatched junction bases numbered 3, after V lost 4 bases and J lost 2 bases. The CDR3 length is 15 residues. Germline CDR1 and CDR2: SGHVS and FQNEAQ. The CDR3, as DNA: TGTGCCAGCAGCTCCATAGCGGGAGCCTACAATGAGCAGTTCTTC. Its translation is CASSSIAGAYNEQFF.

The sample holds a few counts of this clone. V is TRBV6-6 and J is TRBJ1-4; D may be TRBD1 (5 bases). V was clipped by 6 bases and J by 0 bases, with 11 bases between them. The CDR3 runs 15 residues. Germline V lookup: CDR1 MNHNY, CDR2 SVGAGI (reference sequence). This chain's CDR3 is CASSPDIATNEKLFF. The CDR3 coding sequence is TGTGCCAGCAGCCCGGACATTGCAACTAATGAAAAACTGTTTTTT.

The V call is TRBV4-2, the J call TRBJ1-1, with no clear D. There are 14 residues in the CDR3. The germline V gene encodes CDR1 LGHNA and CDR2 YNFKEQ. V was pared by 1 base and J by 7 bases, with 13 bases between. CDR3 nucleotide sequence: TGTGCCAGCAGCCAAGCCTTAGGGAGTGATGAAGCTTTCTTT. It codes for CASSQALGSDEAFF.

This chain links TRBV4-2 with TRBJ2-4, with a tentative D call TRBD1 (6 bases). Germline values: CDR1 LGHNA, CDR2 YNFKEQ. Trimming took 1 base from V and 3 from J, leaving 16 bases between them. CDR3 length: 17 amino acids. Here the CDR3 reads CASSQVNRAEGKNIQYF. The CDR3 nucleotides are TGTGCCAGCAGCCAAGTTAACAGGGCCGAAGGCAAAAACATTCAGTACTTC.

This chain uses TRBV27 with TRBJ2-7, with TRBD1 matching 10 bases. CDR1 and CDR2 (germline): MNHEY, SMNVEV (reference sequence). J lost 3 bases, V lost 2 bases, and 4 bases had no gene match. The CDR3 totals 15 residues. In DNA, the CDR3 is TGTGCCAGCAGTTTAAAGGGGACAGGGGTCTACGAGCAGTACTTC. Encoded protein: CASSLKGTGVYEQYF.

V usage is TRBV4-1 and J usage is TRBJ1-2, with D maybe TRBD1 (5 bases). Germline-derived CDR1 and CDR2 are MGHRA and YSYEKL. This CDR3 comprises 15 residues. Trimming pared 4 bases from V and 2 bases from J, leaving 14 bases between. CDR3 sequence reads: CASSRYQGLNYGYTF. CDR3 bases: TGCGCCAGCAGCCGATACCAGGGATTGAACTATGGCTACACCTTC.

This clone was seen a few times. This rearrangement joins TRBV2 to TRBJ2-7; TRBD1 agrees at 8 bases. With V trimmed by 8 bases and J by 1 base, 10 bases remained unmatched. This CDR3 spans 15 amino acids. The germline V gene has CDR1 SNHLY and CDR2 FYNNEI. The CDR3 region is CASDRGGSISYEQYF. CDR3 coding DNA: TGTGCCAGCGACAGGGGAGGTAGTATATCCTACGAGCAGTACTTC. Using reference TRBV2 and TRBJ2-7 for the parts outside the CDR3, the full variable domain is EPEVTQTPSHQVTQMGQEVILRCVPISNHLYFYWYRQILGQKVEFLVSFYNNEISEKSEIFDDQFSVERPDGSNFTLKIRSTKLEDSAMYFCASDRGGSISYEQYFGPGTRLTVT.

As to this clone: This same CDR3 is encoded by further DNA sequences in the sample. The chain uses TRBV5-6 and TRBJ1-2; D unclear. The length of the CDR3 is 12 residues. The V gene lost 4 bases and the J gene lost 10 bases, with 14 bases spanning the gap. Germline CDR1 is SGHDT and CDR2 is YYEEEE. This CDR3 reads CASSLTWEDYTF. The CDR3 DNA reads TGTGCCAGCAGCCTTACATGGGAGGACTACACCTTC.

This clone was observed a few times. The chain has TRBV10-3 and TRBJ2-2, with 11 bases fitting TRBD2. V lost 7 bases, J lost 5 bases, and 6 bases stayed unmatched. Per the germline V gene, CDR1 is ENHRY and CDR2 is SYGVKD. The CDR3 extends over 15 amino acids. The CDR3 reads CAINGLAGGTGELFF. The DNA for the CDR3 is TGTGCCATCAACGGACTAGCGGGCGGGACCGGGGAGCTGTTTTTT.

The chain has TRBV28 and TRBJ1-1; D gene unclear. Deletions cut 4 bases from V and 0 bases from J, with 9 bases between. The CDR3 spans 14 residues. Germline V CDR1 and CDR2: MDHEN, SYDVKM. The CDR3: CASSSWAMNTEAFF. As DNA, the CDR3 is TGTGCCAGCAGTTCGTGGGCCATGAACACTGAAGCTTTCTTT.

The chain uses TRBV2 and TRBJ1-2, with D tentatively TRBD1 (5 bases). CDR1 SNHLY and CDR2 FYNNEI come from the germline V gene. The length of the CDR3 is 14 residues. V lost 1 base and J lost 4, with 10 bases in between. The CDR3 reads CASSEDKGFYGYTF. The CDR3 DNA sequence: TGTGCCAGCAGTGAAGACAAGGGGTTCTATGGCTACACCTTC.

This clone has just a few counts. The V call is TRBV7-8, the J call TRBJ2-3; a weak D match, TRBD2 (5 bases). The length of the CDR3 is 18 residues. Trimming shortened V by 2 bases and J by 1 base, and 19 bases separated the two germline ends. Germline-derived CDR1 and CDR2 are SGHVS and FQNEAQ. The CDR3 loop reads CASSLRETGIRGTDTQYF. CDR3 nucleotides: TGTGCCAGCAGCTTACGGGAAACGGGTATAAGGGGCACAGATACGCAGTATTTT.

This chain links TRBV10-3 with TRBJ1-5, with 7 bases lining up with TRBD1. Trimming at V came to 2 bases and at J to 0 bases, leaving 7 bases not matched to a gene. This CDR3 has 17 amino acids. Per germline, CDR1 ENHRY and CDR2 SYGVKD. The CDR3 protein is CAISETGTAYSNQPQHF. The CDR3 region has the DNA TGTGCCATCAGTGAGACCGGGACAGCGTATAGCAATCAGCCCCAGCATTTT.

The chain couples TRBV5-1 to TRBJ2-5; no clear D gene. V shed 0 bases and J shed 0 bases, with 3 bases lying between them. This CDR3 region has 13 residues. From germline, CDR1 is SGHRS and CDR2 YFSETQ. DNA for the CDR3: TGCGCCAGCAGCTTGGCGTACCAAGAGACCCAGTACTTC. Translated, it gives CASSLAYQETQYF.

The CDR3 coding sequence is TGCGCCAGCGAATCGGGCGGGGGGAGTACCTACGAGCAGTACTTC. Translating gives CASESGGGSTYEQYF. This chain links TRBV5-1 with TRBJ2-5; TRBD2 aligns across 8 bases. The assigned J gene may be wrong: the sequence end matches TRBJ2-7 better. This CDR3 comprises 15 residues. CDR1 SGHRS and CDR2 YFSETQ come from the germline V gene.